The 23 T cell receptor beta chains in this list originate from one sample, sequenced in a study of human thymus T cells. Resections that were taken during corrective heart surgery supplied the thymus tissue. Some clones are missing from TCRdb's copy, which holds only in-frame ones; the method was immunoSEQ multiplex PCR. The table lists fewer than 85,000 clones, 85% to 95% of them singletons, with 0.034% in the top ten. Sequenced: thymus tissue. The source is a girl under three years old with a congenital heart defect but otherwise immunologically healthy.

This sequence joins TRBV28 and TRBJ2-5; D ambiguous. V lost 4 bases to trimming and J lost 1 base, with 16 bases between them. Per germline, CDR1 MDHEN and CDR2 SYDVKM. The CDR3 contains 16 residues. The CDR3, as DNA: TGTGCCAGCAGTTCGTTAGCAGACCAGCCCCAAGAGACCCAGTACTTC. Encoded protein: CASSSLADQPQETQYF.

The V gene is TRBV7-2, the J gene TRBJ2-1; 11 bases agree with TRBD1. This CDR3 is 16 amino acids long. The ends lost 8 bases at V and 7 bases at J; junction bases unmatched: 13. CDR1 SGHTA and CDR2 FQGNSA come from the germline V gene. Here the CDR3 DNA reads TGTGCCAGCCGATCCTTAGGGACAGGGGGAAATAATGAGCAGTTCTTC. It is translated as CASRSLGTGGNNEQFF.

The chain combines TRBV9 with TRBJ2-1; D call uncertain. CDR3 length equals 16 residues. CDR1 is SGDLS and CDR2 is YYNGEE in the germline V gene. Trimming took 0 bases from V and 5 from J, leaving 15 bases between them. The chain's CDR3 is CASSVVEGFGHNEQFF. The CDR3 DNA reads as TGTGCCAGCAGCGTAGTAGAAGGGTTCGGGCACAATGAGCAGTTCTTC.

V gene TRBV2 combines with J gene TRBJ1-1; no clear D gene. CDR1 and CDR2 (germline): SNHLY, FYNNEI. The CDR3 has 13 amino acids. V was cut by 8 bases and J by 0 bases, with 10 bases left in between. The CDR3 DNA reads TGTGCCAGCGGAGGGCCCTTGAACACTGAAGCTTTCTTT. This encodes CASGGPLNTEAFF.

The gene calls are TRBV7-8 and TRBJ2-1, with 12 bases identical to TRBD1. The CDR3 sequence is 19 residues long. J was trimmed by 3 bases and V by 5 bases; bases with no gene match: 14. The germline CDR1 and CDR2 sequences are SGHVS and FQNEAQ. Here the CDR3 reads CASSDGTGGTRRDYNEQFF. DNA of the CDR3: TGTGCCAGCAGCGACGGGACAGGGGGCACCCGGCGGGACTACAATGAGCAGTTCTTC.

This sequence joins TRBV5-6 and TRBJ2-7; TRBD1 matches 8 bases. The V segment lost 4 bases and the J segment 1 base; nucleotides outside the gene matches: 7. CDR1 is SGHDT and CDR2 is YYEEEE in the germline V gene. CDR3 length: 15 amino acids. Written as DNA, the CDR3 is TGTGCCAGCAGCCTCCGGGACAGGACATCCTACGAGCAGTACTTC. Its protein product is CASSLRDRTSYEQYF. Variable domain in full (rest from reference TRBV5-6 and TRBJ2-7): DAGVTQSPTHLIKTRGQQVTLRCSPKSGHDTVSWYQQALGQGPQFIFQYYEEEERQRGNFPDRFSGHQFPNYSSELNVNALLLGDSALYLCASSLRDRTSYEQYFGPGTRLTVT.

The chain uses TRBV4-3 and TRBJ2-7; a weak D match, TRBD2 (6 bases). Germline V gives CDR1 LGHNA, CDR2 YSLEER. V lost 1 base and J 3 bases, leaving 19 bases between the germline ends. The CDR3 extends over 17 amino acids. The CDR3 DNA is TGCGCCAGCAGCCAAGGAGCCAAGACTAGGCACTTCTACGAGCAGTACTTC. Amino acid sequence: CASSQGAKTRHFYEQYF.

V usage is TRBV27 and J usage is TRBJ2-5, with D perhaps matching TRBD2 (5 bases). The CDR3 sequence is 13 residues long. V gave up 1 base and J gave up 3 bases, with 6 bases separating them. Germline V gene sequence: CDR1 MNHEY, CDR2 SMNVEV (reference sequence). The CDR3 protein is CASSLLREETQYF. CDR3 nucleotide sequence: TGTGCCAGCAGTTTATTGCGGGAAGAGACCCAGTACTTC.

V gene TRBV15 combines with J gene TRBJ1-5; 8 positions match TRBD1. Germline V gene lookup returns CDR1 LNHNV and CDR2 YYDKDF (reference sequence). The CDR3 is 17 amino acids. Germline trimming cut 1 base from V and 3 bases from J; bases unmatched to any gene: 8. DNA of the CDR3: TGTGCCACCAGCAGAGGCAAGGGACAGGAGATCAATCAGCCCCAGCATTTT. Its protein product is CATSRGKGQEINQPQHF.

The V and J genes are TRBV7-9 and TRBJ2-3; possibly TRBD2 for D (6 bases). Looked up from germline, CDR1 is SEHNR and CDR2 is FQNEAQ (reference sequence). V dropped 2 bases and J dropped 2 bases, with 17 bases sitting between them. CDR3 size: 17 residues. This CDR3 is CASSLFGIGGPTDTQYF. CDR3 coding DNA: TGTGCCAGCAGCTTATTCGGCATCGGGGGACCCACAGATACGCAGTATTTT.

J is TRBJ2-1 and V is TRBV18, with 10 bases aligning to TRBD2. After removal of 2 bases from V and 4 bases from J, the junction contained 11 bases not matched to a gene. Germline V CDR1 and CDR2: KGHSH, LQKENI. The CDR3 consists of 18 residues. CDR3 in DNA: TGTGCCAGCTCACCATTTTCCCTACTAGCGGGGAAGTACAATGAGCAGTTCTTC. Its translation: CASSPFSLLAGKYNEQFF.

The chain has TRBV4-3 and TRBJ2-1; the D gene could be TRBD1 or TRBD2 (5 bases each). CDR1 and CDR2 from the germline V gene are LGHNA and YSLEER. CDR3 length equals 13 residues. With 4 bases removed from V and 9 bases from J, the gap between germline ends came to 13 bases. The CDR3 region has the DNA TGCGCCAGCAGCCGGGACCAAAGTGGTGAGCAGTTCTTC. Its protein product is CASSRDQSGEQFF.

The chain is built from TRBV5-4 and TRBJ2-7; the D is unclear. V was trimmed by 1 base and J by 7 bases, leaving 15 bases between them. Germline values: CDR1 SGHNT, CDR2 YYREEE (reference sequence). The CDR3 totals 14 residues. The CDR3 protein is CASSLISGVGEQYF. As DNA, the CDR3 is TGTGCCAGCAGCTTGATATCTGGAGTGGGAGAGCAGTACTTC. Together with reference TRBV5-4 and TRBJ2-7, the CDR3 gives the full variable domain: ETGVTQSPTHLIKTRGQQVTLRCSSQSGHNTVSWYQQALGQGPQFIFQYYREEENGRGNFPPRFSGLQFPNYSSELNVNALELDDSALYLCASSLISGVGEQYFGPGTRLTVT.

The chain joins TRBV28 to TRBJ2-2, with TRBD1 matching 8 bases. The CDR3 is 18 amino acids. Losses at the gene ends were 2 bases for V and 2 bases for J; bases not matched to a gene: 10. The germline gives CDR1 MDHEN, CDR2 SYDVKM. This CDR3 reads CASSLGERTGLNTGELFF. The CDR3 DNA reads as TGTGCCAGCAGTTTAGGAGAACGGACAGGGTTAAACACCGGGGAGCTGTTTTTT.

This clone is a singleton in its sample. The gene calls are TRBV18 and TRBJ1-1; D gene unclear. The CDR3 sequence is 13 residues long. V was shortened by 2 bases and J by 4 bases, with 8 bases between the two germline ends. Germline V gene lookup returns CDR1 KGHSH and CDR2 LQKENI. The CDR3 loop is CASSPDGFTEAFF. DNA of the CDR3: TGTGCCAGCTCACCAGACGGATTCACTGAAGCTTTCTTT.

The chain recombines TRBV28 with TRBJ2-5; D remains unclear. CDR1 is MDHEN and CDR2 is SYDVKM in the germline V gene. Trimming took 6 bases from V and 5 from J, leaving 19 bases between them. The CDR3 sequence is 15 residues long. The CDR3 DNA is TGTGCCAGCAGCCACCCGGCCGGTCAAGAGGAGACCCAGTACTTC. This translates into CASSHPAGQEETQYF.

The genes are TRBV5-8 and TRBJ1-5; the D is unclear. Trimming removed 4 bases at V and 8 bases at J, with 22 bases between. This CDR3 region has 16 residues. The germline CDR1 and CDR2 sequences are SGHTS and YDEGEE. The CDR3 spells CASSEYTRAEIEPQHF. In nucleotides, the CDR3 is TGTGCCAGCAGCGAATATACCCGAGCGGAGATTGAGCCCCAGCATTTT.

The J gene is TRBJ2-7, the V gene TRBV5-1; D possibly uses TRBD1 or TRBD2 (5 bases each). This CDR3 has 16 amino acids. Trimming removed 4 bases at V and 5 bases at J, with 22 bases between. In germline, CDR1 is SGHRS, CDR2 YFSETQ. CDR3 residues: CASSPMGTAGGNEQYF. The CDR3 DNA follows: TGCGCCAGCAGCCCAATGGGGACCGCCGGTGGAAACGAGCAGTACTTC.

CDR3 DNA: TGTGCCAGCAGTTTCTCCGCCGTAGCGGGAGGGTTAGATACGCAGTATTTT. Its translation: CASSFSAVAGGLDTQYF. The gene calls are TRBV27 and TRBJ2-3; 11 nucleotides align to TRBD2. The CDR3 is made up of 17 amino acids. Trimming cost V 3 bases and J 5 bases; bases outside gene matches: 10. Germline CDR1 reads MNHEY; CDR2 reads SMNVEV (reference sequence).

This chain links TRBV18 with TRBJ1-4; D is unclear. Germline V CDR1 and CDR2: KGHSH, LQKENI. The ends were cut back, 2 bases at V and 3 bases at J, with 10 bases in the middle. This CDR3 is built from 15 residues. The CDR3 is CASSPIQTPNEKLFF. The CDR3, as DNA: TGTGCCAGCTCACCAATACAGACTCCTAATGAAAAACTGTTTTTT.

The chain links TRBV7-2 to TRBJ2-2; the D gene could be TRBD1 or TRBD2 (5 bases each). Trimming shortened V by 3 bases and J by 1 base, and 15 bases separated the two germline ends. The germline gives CDR1 SGHTA, CDR2 FQGNSA. The CDR3 runs 17 residues. CDR3 in DNA: TGTGCCAGCAGCTTGGGTCGGGGTAGGGGGAACACCGGGGAGCTGTTTTTT. Protein product: CASSLGRGRGNTGELFF. The variable domain in full, completed from reference TRBV7-2 and TRBJ2-2, reads GAGVSQSPSNKVTEKGKDVELRCDPISGHTALYWYRQSLGQGLEFLIYFQGNSAPDKSGLPSDRFSAERTGGSVSTLTIQRTQQEDSAVYLCASSLGRGRGNTGELFFGEGSRLTVL.

The chain uses TRBV19 and TRBJ2-5, with TRBD2 matching over 14 bases. V lost 4 bases and J lost 5; bases outside the gene matches: 6. Germline CDR1 reads LNHDA; CDR2 reads SQIVND (reference sequence). The CDR3 has 16 amino acids. CDR3 in DNA: TGTGCCAGTAGTACGACGTGGACTAGCGGGAGGGAGACCCAGTACTTC. Translating it yields CASSTTWTSGRETQYF.

The chain employs TRBV27 and TRBJ2-3; D uncertain. Germline V gene sequence: CDR1 MNHEY, CDR2 SMNVEV (reference sequence). CDR3 length: 13 amino acids. The V end lost 2 bases, the J end lost 1 base, and 4 bases lay between the germline ends. The CDR3 sequence: CASSLRGTDTQYF. The DNA of the CDR3 is TGTGCCAGCAGTTTAAGGGGCACAGATACGCAGTATTTT.